A selection of T cell receptor beta chains follows, all from one sample in a study of Graves' ophthalmopathy and Graves' hyperthyroidism. MiXCR was run by TCRdb on the multiplex PCR reads, yielding one entry per CDR3 protein. The repertoire holds some 160,000 distinct CDR3 sequences, with just under 40% as singletons. Sequencing was performed on peripheral blood. Receptor source: a young man with Graves' ophthalmopathy. CDR3s include the opening cysteine and the closing phenylalanine or tryptophan. A D gene is named only where the DNA matches it firmly. Expanded clones are given a class, and other clones once, few, many or no size at all.

clone_size d_call j_call v_call cdr3_nt cdr3_aa
many TRBD1 TRBJ2-5 TRBV6-5 TGTGCCAGCAGTTCCGGGACAGGGGGAATCTGGACCCAGTACTTC CASSSGTGGIWTQYF
many NA TRBJ2-7 TRBV20-1 TGCAGTGCTAGAGGAGACGGTGGGGGGTTATACGAGCAGTACTTC CSARGDGGGLYEQYF
NA TRBD2 TRBJ2-7 TRBV7-8 TGTGCCAGCAGCTTAGAATTGATGCGACTAGCTTACGAGCAGTACTTC CASSLELMRLAYEQYF
many NA TRBJ1-1 TRBV28 NA CASSSSMGRTEAFF
NA NA TRBJ2-2 TRBV6-1 TGTGCCAGCAGTCCCGACGGAGGGGAGCTGTTTTTT CASSPDGGELFF
NA TRBD1 TRBJ2-7 TRBV6-2/TRBV6-3 TGTGCCAGCAGTTACCCCAGGGACAGTCCAACCATCTCCTACGAGCAGTACTTC CASSYPRDSPTISYEQYF
once TRBD1 TRBJ1-1 TRBV6-2/TRBV6-3 TGTGCCAGCAGTTACAGGACAGGGGCCACGCTCACTTTCTTT CASSYRTGATLTFF
many NA TRBJ2-7 TRBV7-2 TGTGCCAGCAGCGGGGGACGTGCGGGATACGAGCAGTACTTC CASSGGRAGYEQYF
many NA TRBJ1-1 TRBV6-2/TRBV6-3 TGTGCCAGCAGATCCCCGGGAGGGACCGGACAGCCGGTTGGGGTAGCTTTCTTT CASRSPGGTGQPVGVAFF
NA NA TRBJ2-7 TRBV12-3/TRBV12-4 TGTGCCAGCAGTCCCGGACAGGCGGCGGGAGTTCAAGAGCAGTACTTC CASSPGQAAGVQEQYF
many TRBD2 TRBJ2-5 TRBV28 TGTGCCAGCAGTTTCGGCGGGAGTCTCGAGACCCAGTACTTC CASSFGGSLETQYF
NA NA TRBJ2-7 TRBV10-3 TGTGCCATCAGTGACGGCGCGAACTACGAGCAGTACTTC CAISDGANYEQYF
few NA TRBJ2-2 TRBV30 TGTGCCTGGCTAGCCGGGGAGCTGTTTTTT CAWLAGELFF
many NA TRBJ2-6 TRBV11-2 TGTGCCAGCAGCTTAGGGGGGGCCCCTTCTGGGGCCAACGTCCTGACTTTC CASSLGGAPSGANVLTF
NA TRBD1 TRBJ1-1 TRBV12-3/TRBV12-4 TGTGCCAGCAGTTTGGACAGGGGAGGGCCCGGCCCTGAAGCTTTCTTT CASSLDRGGPGPEAFF
NA NA TRBJ1-5 TRBV10-3 TGTGCCATCAGCGCGGCAGGGAATCAGCCCCAGCATTTT CAISAAGNQPQHF
many TRBD1 TRBJ2-7 TRBV28 TGTGCCAGCAGTTCCCCGCCCGGGACAGGGCCCTCCTACGAGCAGTACTTC CASSSPPGTGPSYEQYF
NA NA TRBJ1-3 TRBV6-2/TRBV6-3 TGTGCCAGCGGTCAGGGCTTTGCGTCTGGAAACACCATATATTTT CASGQGFASGNTIYF